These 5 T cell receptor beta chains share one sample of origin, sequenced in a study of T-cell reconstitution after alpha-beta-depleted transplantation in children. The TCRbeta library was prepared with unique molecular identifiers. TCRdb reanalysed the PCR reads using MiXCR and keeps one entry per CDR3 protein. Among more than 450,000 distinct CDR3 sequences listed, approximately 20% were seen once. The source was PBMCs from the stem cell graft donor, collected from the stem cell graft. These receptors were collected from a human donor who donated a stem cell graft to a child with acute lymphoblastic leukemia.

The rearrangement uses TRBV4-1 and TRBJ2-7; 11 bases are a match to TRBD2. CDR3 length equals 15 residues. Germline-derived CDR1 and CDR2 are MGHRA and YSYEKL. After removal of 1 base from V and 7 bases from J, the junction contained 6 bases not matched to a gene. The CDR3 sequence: CASSQVAGGPGEQYF. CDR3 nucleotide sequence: TGCGCCAGCAGCCAAGTAGCGGGAGGGCCGGGGGAGCAGTACTTC.

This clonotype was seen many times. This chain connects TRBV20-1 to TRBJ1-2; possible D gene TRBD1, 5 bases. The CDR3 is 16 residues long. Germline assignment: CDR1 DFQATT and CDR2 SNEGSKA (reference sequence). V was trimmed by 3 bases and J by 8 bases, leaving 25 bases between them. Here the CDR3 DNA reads TGCAGTGCTAGCTCTATCCAGGGAAGAGTTTCGGGCGGCTACACCTTC. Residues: CSASSIQGRVSGGYTF.

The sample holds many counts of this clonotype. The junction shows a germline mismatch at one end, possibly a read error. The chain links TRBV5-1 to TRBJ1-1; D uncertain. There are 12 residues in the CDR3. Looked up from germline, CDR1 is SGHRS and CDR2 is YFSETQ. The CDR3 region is CASSLVNTEAFF. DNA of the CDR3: TGTGCCAGCAGCTTAGTGAACACTGAAGCTTTCTTT.

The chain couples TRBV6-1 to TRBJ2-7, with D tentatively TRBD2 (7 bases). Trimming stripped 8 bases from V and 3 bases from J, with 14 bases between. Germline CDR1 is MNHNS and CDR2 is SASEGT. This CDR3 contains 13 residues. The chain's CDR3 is CASWGGGSYEQYF. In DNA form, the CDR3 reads TGTGCCAGCTGGGGAGGGGGTAGCTACGAGCAGTACTTC.

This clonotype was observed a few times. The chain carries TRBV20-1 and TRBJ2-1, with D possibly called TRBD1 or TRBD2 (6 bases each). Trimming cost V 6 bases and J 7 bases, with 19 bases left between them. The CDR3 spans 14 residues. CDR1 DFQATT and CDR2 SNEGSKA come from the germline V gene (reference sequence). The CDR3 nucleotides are TGCAGTGCGCTGACTAGATTGGGGACAAATGAGCAGTTCTTC. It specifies CSALTRLGTNEQFF.